This is a list of T cell receptor beta chains from one sample in a study of early T cells in non-severe SARS-CoV-2 infection. TCRdb processed the 5' RACE reads anew with MiXCR; each CDR3 protein has one entry. This repertoire shows roughly 25,000 distinct CDR3 sequences, 3.5% to 5.5% found once; its top ten account for about a sixth. The source material was whole blood. The receptors were gathered from an adult who was a healthcare worker with PCR-confirmed SARS-CoV-2 infection or an uninfected control (not recorded which). CDR3s include the opening cysteine and the closing phenylalanine or tryptophan. The order of the fields is CDR3 protein, CDR3 DNA, clone size, J gene, D gene, CDR3 length, V gene. A D gene is named only where the DNA matches it firmly. Size tells how often a clone was seen (once, few, many) or the class of an expanded clone, and some rows leave it out.

cdr3_aa: CASSSQLEQYF; cdr3_nt: TGTGCCAGCAGCTCCCAGCTAGAGCAGTACTTC; clone_size: many; j_call: TRBJ2-7; d_call: -; cdr3_length: 11; v_call: TRBV7-2
cdr3_aa: CASTQGQGSGLGVDTQYF; cdr3_nt: TGTGCCAGCACCCAAGGGCAGGGGAGCGGTTTGGGGGTGGATACGCAGTATTTT; clone_size: many; j_call: TRBJ2-3; d_call: -; cdr3_length: 18; v_call: TRBV6-6
cdr3_aa: CASSLSSQGSSGNTIYF; cdr3_nt: TGTGCCAGCAGCTTATCCTCACAGGGGAGCTCTGGAAACACCATATATTTT; clone_size: -; j_call: TRBJ1-3; d_call: TRBD1; cdr3_length: 17; v_call: TRBV7-6
cdr3_aa: CASSPDQNTEAFF; cdr3_nt: TGTGCCAGCTCACCCGACCAGAACACTGAAGCTTTCTTT; clone_size: many; j_call: TRBJ1-1; d_call: -; cdr3_length: 13; v_call: TRBV18
cdr3_aa: CSARKLSTDTQYF; cdr3_nt: TGCAGTGCTAGAAAGCTGAGCACAGATACGCAGTATTTT; clone_size: many; j_call: TRBJ2-3; d_call: -; cdr3_length: 13; v_call: TRBV20-1
cdr3_aa: CASSTPYGPPQYF; cdr3_nt: TGTGCCAGCAGCACCCCCTACGGGCCGCCGCAGTATTTT; clone_size: many; j_call: TRBJ2-3; d_call: -; cdr3_length: 13; v_call: TRBV7-8
cdr3_aa: CASSETGGQPQHF; cdr3_nt: TGTGCCAGTAGTGAGACCGGAGGACAGCCCCAGCATTTT; clone_size: many; j_call: TRBJ1-5; d_call: -; cdr3_length: 13; v_call: TRBV19
cdr3_aa: CASSYGGGTQYF; cdr3_nt: TGTGCCAGCAGTTATGGGGGGGGGACCCAGTACTTC; clone_size: many; j_call: TRBJ2-5; d_call: TRBD2; cdr3_length: 12; v_call: TRBV6-6
cdr3_aa: CASSPLTGTSVDEQFF; cdr3_nt: TGTGCCAGCTCACCTCTTACGGGGACTAGTGTCGATGAGCAGTTCTTC; clone_size: many; j_call: TRBJ2-1; d_call: TRBD2; cdr3_length: 16; v_call: TRBV18
cdr3_aa: CASKGGLADTDTQYF; cdr3_nt: TGTGCCAGCAAAGGTGGGCTAGCGGACACAGATACGCAGTATTTT; clone_size: -; j_call: TRBJ2-3; d_call: TRBD2; cdr3_length: 15; v_call: TRBV6-2/TRBV6-3
cdr3_aa: CASSSTGDGTDTQYF; cdr3_nt: TGTGCCAGCAGCTCGACAGGGGACGGCACAGATACGCAGTATTTT; clone_size: many; j_call: TRBJ2-3; d_call: TRBD1; cdr3_length: 15; v_call: TRBV11-3
cdr3_aa: CASSLEGTSAYEQYF; cdr3_nt: TGTGCCAGCAGCTTAGAAGGGACTAGCGCCTACGAGCAGTACTTC; clone_size: many; j_call: TRBJ2-7; d_call: TRBD2; cdr3_length: 15; v_call: TRBV7-2
cdr3_aa: CATSEGPTDTQYF; cdr3_nt: TGTGCCACCAGTGAGGGCCCCACAGATACGCAGTATTTT; clone_size: many; j_call: TRBJ2-3; d_call: -; cdr3_length: 13; v_call: TRBV24-1
cdr3_aa: CASSYGGLGQGPRSGYTF; cdr3_nt: TGTGCCAGCAGTTACGGAGGCCTCGGACAGGGCCCGAGGAGCGGCTACACCTTC; clone_size: -; j_call: TRBJ1-2; d_call: TRBD1; cdr3_length: 18; v_call: TRBV6-6
cdr3_aa: CASSGGPRQGFGDTQYF; cdr3_nt: TGTGCCAGCAGCGGGGGGCCCCGGCAGGGATTTGGAGATACGCAGTATTTT; clone_size: -; j_call: TRBJ2-3; d_call: -; cdr3_length: 17; v_call: TRBV9
cdr3_aa: CASSDSKVWTEAFF; cdr3_nt: TGTGCCAGCAGTGACTCGAAGGTTTGGACTGAAGCTTTCTTT; clone_size: many; j_call: TRBJ1-1; d_call: -; cdr3_length: 14; v_call: TRBV6-4
cdr3_aa: CASSEGAGGNGYTF; cdr3_nt: TGTGCCAGCAGTGAAGGGGCAGGGGGCAATGGCTACACCTTC; clone_size: few; j_call: TRBJ1-2; d_call: TRBD1; cdr3_length: 14; v_call: TRBV6-1
cdr3_aa: CASTLAGRTGELFF; cdr3_nt: TGTGCCAGCACATTAGCGGGAAGGACCGGGGAGCTGTTTTTT; clone_size: many; j_call: TRBJ2-2; d_call: TRBD2; cdr3_length: 14; v_call: TRBV2
cdr3_aa: CASSQTKGTQYF; cdr3_nt: TGTGCCAGCAGCCAGACAAAGGGGACCCAGTACTTC; clone_size: many; j_call: TRBJ2-5; d_call: -; cdr3_length: 12; v_call: TRBV3-1
cdr3_aa: CASSLGGQPQHF; cdr3_nt: TGTGCCAGCAGCTTAGGGGGTCAGCCCCAGCATTTT; clone_size: many; j_call: TRBJ1-5; d_call: -; cdr3_length: 12; v_call: TRBV7-9
cdr3_aa: CASRDPGEKLFF; cdr3_nt: TGTGCCAGCAGGGACCCAGGCGAAAAACTGTTTTTT; clone_size: many; j_call: TRBJ1-4; d_call: -; cdr3_length: 12; v_call: TRBV12-3/TRBV12-4
cdr3_aa: CSVGRDSNQPQHF; cdr3_nt: TGCAGCGTTGGCCGGGATAGCAATCAGCCCCAGCATTTT; clone_size: many; j_call: TRBJ1-5; d_call: -; cdr3_length: 13; v_call: TRBV29-1
cdr3_aa: CASRPASGYTQYF; cdr3_nt: TGTGCCAGCAGGCCCGCTAGCGGGTATACGCAGTATTTT; clone_size: many; j_call: TRBJ2-3; d_call: TRBD2; cdr3_length: 13; v_call: TRBV6-1
cdr3_aa: CASSYGAEGTQYF; cdr3_nt: TGTGCCAGCAGCTACGGGGCCGAAGGGACGCAGTATTTT; clone_size: many; j_call: TRBJ2-3; d_call: -; cdr3_length: 13; v_call: TRBV11-3
cdr3_aa: CASSSGGSYNSPLHF; cdr3_nt: TGTGCCAGCAGCTCCGGGGGTTCCTATAATTCACCCCTCCACTTT; clone_size: many; j_call: TRBJ1-6; d_call: -; cdr3_length: 15; v_call: TRBV7-9